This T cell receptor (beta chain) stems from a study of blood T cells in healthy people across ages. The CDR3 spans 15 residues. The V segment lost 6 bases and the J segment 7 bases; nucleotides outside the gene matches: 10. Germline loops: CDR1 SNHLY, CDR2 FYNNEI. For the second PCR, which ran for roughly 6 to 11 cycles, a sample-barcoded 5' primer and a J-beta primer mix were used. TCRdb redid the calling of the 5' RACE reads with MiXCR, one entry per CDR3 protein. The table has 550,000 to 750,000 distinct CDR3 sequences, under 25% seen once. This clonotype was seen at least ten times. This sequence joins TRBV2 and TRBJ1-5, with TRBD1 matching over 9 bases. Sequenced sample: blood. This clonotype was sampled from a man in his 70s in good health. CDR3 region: CASSLLGTGRQPQHF. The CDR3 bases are TGTGCCAGCAGCCTACTTGGGACAGGGCGCCAGCCCCAGCATTTT.